This TCR beta chain emerged from a study of regulatory T cells in long-lasting Graves disease. V was clipped by 2 bases and J by 11 bases, with 10 bases between them. This CDR3 contains 13 residues. Germline V gene lookup returns CDR1 MDHEN and CDR2 SYDVKM. Arm-PCR of CDR3 regions and iRepertoire HTBI primers were the basis on which TCR beta libraries were built. One entry per CDR3 protein results from TCRdb running MiXCR on the multiplex PCR reads. The sample holds about 530,000 distinct CDR3 sequences, 15% to 20% seen once. Study-level points and caveats: Persistent disease favored TRBV28, TRBJ1-2 and TRBJ2-5.

Only a few counts were recorded for this clonotype. What it binds is unknown. Documented time point: newly diagnosed GD, antithyroid drugs for less than 3 months. The TCR library was made from RNA that had been extracted from PBMCs in TRIzol. These same data were also listed under a study on T cells in Graves' hyperthyroidism and ophthalmopathy. That report adds: Researchers ran a first-round RT-PCR on the TCR CDR3 using the HTBI primer set. Also found in blood were most expanded thyroid clonotypes above 0.001.

The receptor was derived from a woman aged 35 to 59 with Graves disease. V is TRBV28 and J is TRBJ1-6, with a tentative D call TRBD1 (6 bases). The material sequenced was peripheral blood mononuclear cells (PBMCs), taken at new diagnosis, from a patient treated with antithyroid drugs. The CDR3 loop reads CASSLTGRTPLHF. The CDR3 coding sequence is TGTGCCAGCAGTTTAACAGGGAGAACACCCCTCCACTTT.